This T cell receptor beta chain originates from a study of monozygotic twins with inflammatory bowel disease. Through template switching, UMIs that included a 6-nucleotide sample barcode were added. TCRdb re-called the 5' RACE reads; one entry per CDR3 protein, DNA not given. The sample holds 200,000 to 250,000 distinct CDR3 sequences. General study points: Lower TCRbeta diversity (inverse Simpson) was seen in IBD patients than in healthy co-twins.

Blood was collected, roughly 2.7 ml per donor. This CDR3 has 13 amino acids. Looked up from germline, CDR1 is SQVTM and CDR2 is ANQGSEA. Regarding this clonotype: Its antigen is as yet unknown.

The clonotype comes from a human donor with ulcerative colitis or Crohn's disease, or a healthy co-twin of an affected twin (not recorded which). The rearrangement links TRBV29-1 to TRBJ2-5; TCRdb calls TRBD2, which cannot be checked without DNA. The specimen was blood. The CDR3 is CSVVGRLIETQYF.